The text below deals with one TCR beta chain. Its binding antigen is unknown. The sample holds no much larger clone one base away, and base qualities are not on file. From cysteine to phenylalanine, the CDR3 is 11 amino acids long. Just CDR3 DNA is preserved here, 33 bases in frame from base 1. From the germline V gene, CDR1 is SQVTM and CDR2 is ANQGSEA. Deletion took 5 bases off V and 2 bases off J, with a span of 6 bases between the germline ends. The data originate from a study of T cells after yellow fever vaccination (dated by TCRdb to between 2018 and 2020). For the study in its entirety: Libraries from fractions with low cell numbers were prepared with the SMART-Seq v4 Ultra Low Input RNA kit. Blood samples were taken at several timepoints before and after primary and secondary immunization, and bulk PBMC replicates and cell subsets were isolated. Two healthy male donors, one aged 18 to 30 and one aged 30 to 40 years, made up the cohort. To track T-cell clones before and after primary and booster YFV17D yellow fever vaccination, bulk TCR alpha and beta repertoires were sequenced longitudinally. Study-wide findings and limitations: After the booster, most clones that had expanded after primary vaccination were detected again (nearly 98% of CD4 and under 90% of CD8), suggesting broad maintenance of memory. A small fraction of clonotypes appeared in both the CD4 and CD8 compartments, likely as a result of convergent recombination. The secondary T-cell response was found to be weaker but faster than the primary response, with a peak reached on day 5 rather than on day 15. Because the study included only two donors, the extent to which the findings can be generalized is limited. FACS-sorted repertoires could contain abundant contaminating clonotypes from the bulk population, so computational filtering was required.

In light of the paper, this sample's treatment or condition label describes: live attenuated yellow fever vaccine strain. At each blood-draw timepoint, two biological replicates of bulk PBMCs were obtained. A standard Ficoll-Paque protocol was used to isolate PBMCs from peripheral blood. TriZol was used to extract RNA from bulk PBMCs, from CD4 and CD8 fractions, and from dextramer-positive and dextramer-negative fractions. TCR cDNA was synthesized by 5'RACE template switching, which introduced a universal primer site and unique molecular identifiers. Priming of cDNA synthesis was performed from both the TCR alpha and TCR beta constant segments. Libraries were amplified in two PCR steps, with sample barcodes and sequencing adapters added in the second step. Sequencing of libraries was done on Illumina HiSeq 2500 (2x100 bp) or NovaSeq (2x150 bp). On the study's bioinformatics: MIGEC was used to demultiplex reads and collapse the reads into UMI consensus sequences, and MiXCR was used for V(D)J alignment. Vaccine-responding clonotypes were defined with edgeR using replicate PBMC samples, requiring FDR below 0.01 and a log2 fold change above 5 up to day 15. Bulk clonotypes were assigned CD4 or CD8 identity according to which sequenced CD4 or CD8 repertoire held them at higher abundance. Starting from the raw public reads, TCRdb applied fastp trimming at Q25, assembled clones with MiXCR and retained in-frame beta chains. For every CDR3 protein sequence, its rows merge into one entry that carries the most common genes and DNA. The V and J calls here are based on TCRdb, not the publication. The sample table shows around 310,000 distinct CDR3 sequences, and 8.5% to 10% are seen once. The leading ten clones occupy more than 15% of the sample.

The chain is encoded by TRBV29-1 joined to TRBJ2-5, with no D gene named confidently. The TCR sequence derives from a man aged 18 to 29 who received the YFV17D yellow fever vaccine. The sequences come from PBMCs, collected on the day of the first yellow fever vaccination. Here is the DNA: TGCAGCGTTTCCACACAAGAGACCCAGTACTTC. This codes for CSVSTQETQYF.